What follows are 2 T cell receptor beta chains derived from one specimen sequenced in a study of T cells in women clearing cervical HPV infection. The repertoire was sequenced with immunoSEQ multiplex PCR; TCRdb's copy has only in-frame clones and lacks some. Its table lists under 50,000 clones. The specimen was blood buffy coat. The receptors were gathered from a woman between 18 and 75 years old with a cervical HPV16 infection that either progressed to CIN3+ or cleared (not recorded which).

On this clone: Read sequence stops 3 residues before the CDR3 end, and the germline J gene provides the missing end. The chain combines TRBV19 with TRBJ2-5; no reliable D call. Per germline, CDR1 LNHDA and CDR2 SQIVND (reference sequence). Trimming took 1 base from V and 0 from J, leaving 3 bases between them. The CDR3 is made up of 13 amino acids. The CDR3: CASSIGDQETQYF. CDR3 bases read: TGTGCCAGTAGTATAGGCGACCAAGAGACC. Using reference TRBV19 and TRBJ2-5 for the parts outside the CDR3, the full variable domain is DGGITQSPKYLFRKEGQNVTLSCEQNLNHDAMYWYRQDPGQGLRLIYYSQIVNDFQKGDIAEGYSVSREKKESFPLTVTSAQKNPTAFYLCASSIGDQETQYFGPGTRLLVL.

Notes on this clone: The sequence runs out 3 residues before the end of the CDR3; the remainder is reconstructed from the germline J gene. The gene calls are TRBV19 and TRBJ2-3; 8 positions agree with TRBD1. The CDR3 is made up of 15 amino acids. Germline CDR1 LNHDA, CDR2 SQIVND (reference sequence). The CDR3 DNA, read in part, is TGTGCCAGTAGTTTAGTGACAGGGGCGGGTCAGCCG. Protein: CASSLVTGAGQP. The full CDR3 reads CASSLVTGAGQPQYF.